This T cell receptor (beta chain) was identified during a study of human T cells and chemical hapten exposure. Study details: Reading of the patch tests, which applied 0.01% DPC to the upper back, occurred at 6 days.

The CDR3 extends over 20 amino acids. The germline V gene has CDR1 DFQATT and CDR2 SNEGSKA (reference sequence). J lost 2 bases, V lost 3 bases, and 23 bases had no gene match. Indicated time point: pre-sensitization, week 0. Treatment indicated: therapeutic diphenylcyclopropenone sensitization with weekly scalp DPC. TCRdb re-analysed the RACE reads in MiXCR, keeping a single row per CDR3 protein. The table records 52,000 or so distinct CDR3 sequences, 9.5% to 10% of them present only once. The genes are TRBV20-1 and TRBJ2-3; 7 bases line up with TRBD2. Here the sequenced sample was whole blood, taken in connection with sensitization to the hapten diphenylcyclopropenone (DPC). This TCR came from a man aged 35 to 55 with alopecia areata. Some clones in this sample may be carry-over from other donors' samples. This CDR3 is CSASGWSSGALVGSTDTQYF. CDR3 nucleotides: TGCAGTGCTAGTGGGTGGTCGAGCGGGGCCCTCGTGGGGTCCACAGATACGCAGTATTTT.